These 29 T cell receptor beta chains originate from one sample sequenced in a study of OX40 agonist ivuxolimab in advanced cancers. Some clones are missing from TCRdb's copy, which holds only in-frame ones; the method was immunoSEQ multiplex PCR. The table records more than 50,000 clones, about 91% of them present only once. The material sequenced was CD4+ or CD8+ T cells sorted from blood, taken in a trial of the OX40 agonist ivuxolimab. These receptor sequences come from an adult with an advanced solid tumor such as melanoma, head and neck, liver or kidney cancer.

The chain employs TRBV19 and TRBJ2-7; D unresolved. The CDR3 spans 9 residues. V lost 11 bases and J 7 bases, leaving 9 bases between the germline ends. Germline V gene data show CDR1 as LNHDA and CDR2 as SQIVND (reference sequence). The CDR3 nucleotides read TGTGCCGGACGATTTGAGCAGTACTTC. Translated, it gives CAGRFEQYF.

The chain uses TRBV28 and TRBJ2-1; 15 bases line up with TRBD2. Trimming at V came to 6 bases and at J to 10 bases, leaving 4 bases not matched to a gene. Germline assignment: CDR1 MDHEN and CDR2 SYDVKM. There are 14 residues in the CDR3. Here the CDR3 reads CASRGLAGGREQFF. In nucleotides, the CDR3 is TGTGCCAGCAGGGGACTAGCGGGAGGTCGGGAGCAGTTCTTC. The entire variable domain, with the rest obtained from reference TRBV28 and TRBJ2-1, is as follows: DVKVTQSSRYLVKRTGEKVFLECVQDMDHENMFWYRQDPGLGLRLIYFSYDVKMKEKGDIPEGYSVSREKKERFSLILESASTNQTSMYLCASRGLAGGREQFFGPGTRLTVL.

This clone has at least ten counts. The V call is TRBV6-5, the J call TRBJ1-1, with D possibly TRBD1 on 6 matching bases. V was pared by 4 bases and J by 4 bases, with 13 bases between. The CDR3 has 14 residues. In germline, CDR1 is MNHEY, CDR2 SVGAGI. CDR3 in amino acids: CASSSFEGGTEAFF. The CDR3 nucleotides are TGTGCCAGCAGTTCGTTCGAGGGGGGCACTGAAGCTTTCTTT.

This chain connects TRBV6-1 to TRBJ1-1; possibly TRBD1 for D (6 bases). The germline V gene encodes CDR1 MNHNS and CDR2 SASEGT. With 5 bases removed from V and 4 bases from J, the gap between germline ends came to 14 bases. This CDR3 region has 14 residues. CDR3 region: CASSYRGAVTEAFF. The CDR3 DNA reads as TGTGCCAGCAGTTATCGGGGGGCAGTCACTGAAGCTTTCTTT.

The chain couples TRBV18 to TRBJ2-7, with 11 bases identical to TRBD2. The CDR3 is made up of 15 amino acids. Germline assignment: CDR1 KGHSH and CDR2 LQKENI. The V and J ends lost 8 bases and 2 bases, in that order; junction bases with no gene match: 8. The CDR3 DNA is TGTGCCAGCACCAGAATAGCGGGAGGGCCCTACGAGCAGTACTTC. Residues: CASTRIAGGPYEQYF.

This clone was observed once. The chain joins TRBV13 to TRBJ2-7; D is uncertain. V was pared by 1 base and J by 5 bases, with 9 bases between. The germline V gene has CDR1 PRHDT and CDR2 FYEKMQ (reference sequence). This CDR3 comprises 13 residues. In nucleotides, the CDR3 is TGTGCCAGCAGCTTAGAAGGGTCCCACGAGCAGTACTTC. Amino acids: CASSLEGSHEQYF.

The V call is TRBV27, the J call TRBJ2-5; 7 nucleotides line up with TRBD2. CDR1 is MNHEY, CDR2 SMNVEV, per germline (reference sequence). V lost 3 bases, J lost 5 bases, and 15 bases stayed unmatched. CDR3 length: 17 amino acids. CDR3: CASSLWYGGGPEETQYF. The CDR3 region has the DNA TGTGCCAGCAGTTTGTGGTATGGGGGAGGGCCAGAGGAGACCCAGTACTTC.

The CDR3, as DNA: TGTGCCAGCAGTTTACAGAAGAAGAAGAATGAGGCTTTCTTT. Its translation is CASSLQKKKNEAFF. This chain links TRBV6-6 with TRBJ1-1; D ambiguous. CDR1 and CDR2 (germline): MNHNY, SVGAGI (reference sequence). The CDR3 has 14 amino acids. Trimming shortened V by 4 bases and J by 11 bases, and 20 bases separated the two germline ends.

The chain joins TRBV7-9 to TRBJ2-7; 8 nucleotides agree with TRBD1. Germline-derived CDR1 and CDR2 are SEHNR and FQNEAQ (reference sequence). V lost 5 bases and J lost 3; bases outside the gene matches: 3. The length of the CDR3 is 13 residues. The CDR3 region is CASSTGQGYEQYF. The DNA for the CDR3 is TGTGCCAGCAGCACCGGACAGGGCTACGAGCAGTACTTC.

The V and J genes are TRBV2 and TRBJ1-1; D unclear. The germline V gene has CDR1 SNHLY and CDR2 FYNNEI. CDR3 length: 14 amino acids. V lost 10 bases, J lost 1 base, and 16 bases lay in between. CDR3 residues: CAILSKAKNTEAFF. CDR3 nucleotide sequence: TGTGCCATACTCAGCAAGGCGAAGAACACTGAAGCTTTCTTT.

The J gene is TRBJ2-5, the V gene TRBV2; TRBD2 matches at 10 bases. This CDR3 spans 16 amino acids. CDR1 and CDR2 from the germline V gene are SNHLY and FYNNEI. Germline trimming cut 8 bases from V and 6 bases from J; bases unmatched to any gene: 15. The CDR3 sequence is CASQTVQLAGRQTQYF. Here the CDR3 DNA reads TGTGCCAGCCAAACCGTCCAACTAGCGGGGAGACAGACCCAGTACTTC.

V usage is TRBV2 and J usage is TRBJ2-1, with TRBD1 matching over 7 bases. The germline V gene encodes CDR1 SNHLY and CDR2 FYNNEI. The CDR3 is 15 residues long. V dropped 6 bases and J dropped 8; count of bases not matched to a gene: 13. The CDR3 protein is CASRRPGGAFYEQFF. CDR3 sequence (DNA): TGTGCCAGCAGGAGGCCAGGGGGTGCATTCTATGAGCAGTTCTTC.

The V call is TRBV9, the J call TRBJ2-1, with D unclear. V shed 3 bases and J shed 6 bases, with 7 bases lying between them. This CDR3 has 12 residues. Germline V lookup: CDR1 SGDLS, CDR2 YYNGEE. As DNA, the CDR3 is TGTGCCAGCAGCGGACTGGGCAATGAGCAGTTCTTC. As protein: CASSGLGNEQFF.

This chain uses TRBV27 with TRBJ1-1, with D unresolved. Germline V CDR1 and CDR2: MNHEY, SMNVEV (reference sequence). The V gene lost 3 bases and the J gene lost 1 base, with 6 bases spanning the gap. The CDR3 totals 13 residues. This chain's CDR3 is CASSFGANTEAFF. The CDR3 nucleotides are TGTGCCAGCAGTTTCGGAGCGAACACTGAAGCTTTCTTT.

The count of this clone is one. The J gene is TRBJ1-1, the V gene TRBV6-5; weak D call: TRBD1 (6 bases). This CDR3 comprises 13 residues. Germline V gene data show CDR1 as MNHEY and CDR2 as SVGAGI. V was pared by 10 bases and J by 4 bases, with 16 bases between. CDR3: CATRRGLGTEAFF. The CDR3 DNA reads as TGTGCCACCCGCAGGGGCTTGGGCACTGAAGCTTTCTTT.

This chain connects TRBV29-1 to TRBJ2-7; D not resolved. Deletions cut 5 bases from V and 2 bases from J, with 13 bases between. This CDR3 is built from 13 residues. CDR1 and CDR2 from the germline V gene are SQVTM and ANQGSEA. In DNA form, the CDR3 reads TGCAGCGTTTTGGGGATCGGACCCTACGAGCAGTACTTC. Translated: CSVLGIGPYEQYF.

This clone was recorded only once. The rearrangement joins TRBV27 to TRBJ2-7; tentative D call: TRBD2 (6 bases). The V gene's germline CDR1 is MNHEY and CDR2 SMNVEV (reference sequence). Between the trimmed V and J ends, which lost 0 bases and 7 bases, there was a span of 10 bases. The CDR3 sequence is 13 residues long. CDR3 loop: CASSLSRRGEQYF. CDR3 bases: TGTGCCAGCAGTTTATCCCGTCGGGGGGAGCAGTACTTC.

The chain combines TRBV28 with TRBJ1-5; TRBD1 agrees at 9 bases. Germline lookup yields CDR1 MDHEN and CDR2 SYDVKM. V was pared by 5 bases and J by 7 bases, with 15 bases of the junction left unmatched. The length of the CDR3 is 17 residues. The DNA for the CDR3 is TGTGCCAGCAGTCCCCGACCCGGGACAGGGAGACACCAGCCCCAGCATTTT. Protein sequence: CASSPRPGTGRHQPQHF.

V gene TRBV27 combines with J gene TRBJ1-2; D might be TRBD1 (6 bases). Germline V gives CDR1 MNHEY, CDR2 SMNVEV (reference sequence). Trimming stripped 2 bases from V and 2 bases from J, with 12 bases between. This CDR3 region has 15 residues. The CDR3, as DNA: TGTGCCAGCAGTTTAACGGGACATTTAAACTATGGCTACACCTTC. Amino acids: CASSLTGHLNYGYTF.

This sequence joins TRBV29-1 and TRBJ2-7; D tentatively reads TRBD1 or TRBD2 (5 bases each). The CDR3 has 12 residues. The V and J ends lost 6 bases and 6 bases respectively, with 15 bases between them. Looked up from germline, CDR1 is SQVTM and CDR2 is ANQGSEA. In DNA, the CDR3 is TGCAGCGTCGAGGGGTGGGGCGGCGAGCAGTACTTC. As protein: CSVEGWGGEQYF.

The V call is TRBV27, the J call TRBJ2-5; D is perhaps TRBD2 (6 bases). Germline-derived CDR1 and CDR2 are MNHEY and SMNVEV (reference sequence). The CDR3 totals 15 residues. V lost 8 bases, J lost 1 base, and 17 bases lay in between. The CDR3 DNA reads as TGTGCCAGCCGACCTCGGGGAGGAGGCCAAGAGACCCAGTACTTC. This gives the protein CASRPRGGGQETQYF.

This CDR3 reads CASSIGSRGGNEQFF. CDR3 nucleotide sequence: TGTGCCAGTAGTATAGGGAGCAGGGGGGGCAATGAGCAGTTCTTC. The chain is built from TRBV19 and TRBJ2-1; D possibly matches TRBD1 or TRBD2 (7 bases each). CDR1 is LNHDA, CDR2 SQIVND, per germline (reference sequence). Trimming took off 1 base at V and 6 bases at J, with 13 bases between the two ends. The CDR3 runs to 15 residues.

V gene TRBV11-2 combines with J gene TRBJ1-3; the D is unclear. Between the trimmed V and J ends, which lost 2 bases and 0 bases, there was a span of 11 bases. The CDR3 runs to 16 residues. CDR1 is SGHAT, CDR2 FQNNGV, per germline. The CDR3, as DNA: TGTGCCAGCAGCTTAACATTGACGGGCTCTGGAAACACCATATATTTT. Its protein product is CASSLTLTGSGNTIYF.

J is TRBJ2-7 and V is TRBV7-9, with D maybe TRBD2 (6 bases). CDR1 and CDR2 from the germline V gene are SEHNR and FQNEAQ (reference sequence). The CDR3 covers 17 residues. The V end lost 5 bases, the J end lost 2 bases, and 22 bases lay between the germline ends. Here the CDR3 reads CASSPGDPGREAYEQYF. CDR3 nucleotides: TGTGCCAGCAGCCCTGGCGACCCCGGCAGGGAGGCCTACGAGCAGTACTTC.

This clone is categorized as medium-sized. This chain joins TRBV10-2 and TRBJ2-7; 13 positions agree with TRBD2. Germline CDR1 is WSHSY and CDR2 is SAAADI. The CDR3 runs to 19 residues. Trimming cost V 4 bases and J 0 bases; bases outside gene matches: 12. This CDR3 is CASSVQARTSGGSSYEQYF. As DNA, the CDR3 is TGCGCCAGCAGTGTCCAGGCCCGGACTAGCGGGGGAAGCTCCTACGAGCAGTACTTC.

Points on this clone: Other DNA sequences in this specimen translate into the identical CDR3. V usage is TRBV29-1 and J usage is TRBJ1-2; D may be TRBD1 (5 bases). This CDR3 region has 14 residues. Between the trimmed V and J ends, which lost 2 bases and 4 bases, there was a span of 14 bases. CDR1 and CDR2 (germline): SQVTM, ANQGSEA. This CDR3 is CSVEQLDSRYGYTF. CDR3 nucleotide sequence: TGCAGCGTTGAACAACTCGACAGCCGCTATGGCTACACCTTC.

CDR3 in DNA: TGTGCCACCAGCAGAGATCTAATAGCGGGGGCCCTGTACGAGCAGTACTTC. This encodes CATSRDLIAGALYEQYF. This rearrangement joins TRBV15 to TRBJ2-7, with 9 bases lining up with TRBD2. J was trimmed by 4 bases and V by 0 bases; bases with no gene match: 10. This CDR3 spans 17 amino acids. The germline V gene has CDR1 LNHNV and CDR2 YYDKDF (reference sequence). Supplemented by reference TRBV15 and TRBJ2-7, the full variable domain reads DAMVIQNPRYQVTQFGKPVTLSCSQTLNHNVMYWYQQKSSQAPKLLFHYYDKDFNNEADTPDNFQSRRPNTSFCFLDIRSPGLGDTAMYLCATSRDLIAGALYEQYFGPGTRLTVT.

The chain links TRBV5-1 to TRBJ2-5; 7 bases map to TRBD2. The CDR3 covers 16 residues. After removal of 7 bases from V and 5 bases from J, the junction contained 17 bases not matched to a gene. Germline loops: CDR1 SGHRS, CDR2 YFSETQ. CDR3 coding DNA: TGCGCCAGCTGCATTGGCTGGGCCCCCGGGGGGGAGACCCAGTACTTC. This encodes CASCIGWAPGGETQYF.

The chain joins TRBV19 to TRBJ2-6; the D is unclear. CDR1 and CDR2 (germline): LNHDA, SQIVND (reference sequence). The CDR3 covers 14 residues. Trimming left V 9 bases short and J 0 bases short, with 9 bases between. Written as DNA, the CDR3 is TGTGCCAGCCTCTCGGACTCTGGGGCCAACGTCCTGACTTTC. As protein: CASLSDSGANVLTF.